This T cell receptor beta chain is drawn from a study of regulatory T cells in long-lasting Graves disease. Overall study: Over 5 years of antithyroid drugs plus positive TSH receptor antibodies defined persistent Graves' disease. Points from the study as a whole: Persistent patients had a count of shared public clonotypes (around 2,700) that exceeded that of new patients (approximately 1,000). Persistent disease favored TRBV28, TRBJ1-2 and TRBJ2-5.

HTBI primers from iRepertoire and Arm-PCR of CDR3 regions yielded the TCR beta libraries. TCRdb re-called the multiplex PCR reads with MiXCR, one entry per CDR3 protein. The data show about 310,000 distinct CDR3 sequences, with roughly 21% seen just once and around three fifths held by the top ten. Specified time point: persistent/refractory GD, antithyroid drugs over 5 years with positive TRAb. Preparation of the TCR library used RNA extracted from PBMCs. Graves' disease diagnoses used American Thyroid Association guidelines. V shed 4 bases and J 4 bases; nucleotides not matched to a gene: 6. The germline CDR1 and CDR2 sequences are SGHTA and FQGNSA. CDR3 size: 15 residues. Notes on this clonotype: Its cognate antigen is unknown.

The V gene is TRBV7-2, the J gene TRBJ2-3; 9 positions agree with TRBD1. This material consisted of peripheral blood mononuclear cells (PBMCs), taken when the disease was refractory, from a patient treated with antithyroid drugs. This clonotype was sampled from a female donor with Graves disease. The CDR3 is CASSSGTGHADTQYF. DNA of the CDR3: TGTGCCAGCAGCTCCGGGACAGGGCATGCAGATACGCAGTATTTT.